These 3 T cell receptor beta chains were all obtained from the same sample, sequenced in a study of shared clonotypes between healthy human individuals. The table came from immunoSEQ multiplex PCR; TCRdb's copy has only in-frame clones and leaves some out. The table shows 600,000 or so clones, with roughly 98% occurring only once. Naivety among CD8 cells was defined by CD45RO negativity and positive CCR7 selection, thereby excluding terminally differentiated effector memory CD45RA+ cells. The sequenced sample consisted of naive CD8+ T cells sorted from blood. Receptors were obtained from a young man in good health.

This rearrangement joins TRBV13 to TRBJ2-5; D possibly corresponds to TRBD2 (6 bases). Trimming stripped 0 bases from V and 4 bases from J, with 12 bases between. Germline assignment: CDR1 PRHDT and CDR2 FYEKMQ (reference sequence). The CDR3 runs to 15 residues. CDR3 sequence reads: CASSLGLPGGETQYF. DNA for the CDR3: TGTGCCAGCAGCTTAGGACTCCCCGGGGGAGAGACCCAGTACTTC.

J is TRBJ2-1 and V is TRBV11-2, with 10 bases that match TRBD2. CDR1 and CDR2 from the germline V gene are SGHAT and FQNNGV. The CDR3 spans 17 residues. V was clipped by 6 bases and J by 4 bases; unmatched bases: 12. The CDR3 DNA reads TGTGCCAGCAGGCTCACGACGACTAGCGGGCTTTACAATGAGCAGTTCTTC. This gives the protein CASRLTTTSGLYNEQFF.

V and J are TRBV28 and TRBJ2-7; the D call may be TRBD1 or TRBD2 (5 bases each). The CDR3 is made up of 13 amino acids. Germline assignment: CDR1 MDHEN and CDR2 SYDVKM. V shed 9 bases and J shed 10 bases, with 22 bases lying between them. Here the CDR3 reads CASRPGTAHLQYF. CDR3 bases: TGTGCCAGTCGACCCGGGACCGCTCACCTTCAGTACTTC.